The TCR beta chain described here comes from a study of blood T cell repertoires in COVID-19. Turning to the study itself: Sources were T cells, B-cell-depleted T cells, or PBMCs; the material itself was cDNA or gDNA.

This CDR3 has 13 residues. V lost 5 bases to trimming and J lost 3 bases, with 5 bases between them. Germline CDR1 MDHEN, CDR2 SYDVKM. Comments on this clone: Other nucleotide sequences from this sample produce the same CDR3.

Sequencing used immunoSEQ multiplex PCR; TCRdb keeps in-frame clones, though not all of them. This table has roughly 120,000 clones, roughly nine tenths appearing once. Sequencing was done on a sample of peripheral blood. The chain joins TRBV28 to TRBJ2-6; D call uncertain. The sequence was collected from a man between 65 and 85 years old with active or convalescent COVID-19. CDR3 DNA: TGTGCCAGCAGTCTAAGTGGGGCCAACGTCCTGACTTTC. This gives the protein CASSLSGANVLTF. Based on the CDR3 plus reference TRBV28 and TRBJ2-6, the full variable domain is DVKVTQSSRYLVKRTGEKVFLECVQDMDHENMFWYRQDPGLGLRLIYFSYDVKMKEKGDIPEGYSVSREKKERFSLILESASTNQTSMYLCASSLSGANVLTFGAGSRLTVL.